A selection of T cell receptor beta chains follows, all from one sample in a study of identical twins. TCRdb processed the 5' RACE reads anew with MiXCR; each CDR3 protein has one entry. The table records around 280,000 distinct CDR3 sequences, more than 6.5% of them present only once. These data were also filed under a second study, of yellow fever vaccine responses in identical twins.

Sequencing was carried out using memory (CD45RO+) T cells sorted from blood. These receptors all come from a woman in her late teens or twenties in good health. Each CDR3 is given with its conserved first and last residue. Fields, in order: CDR3 length, D gene, V gene, clone size, J gene, CDR3 protein, CDR3 DNA. A D gene is named only where the DNA matches it firmly. The size field is filled for only some rows; it gives once, few, many or a size class.

CDR3 length: 15; D gene: NA; V gene: TRBV5-5; clone size: many; J gene: TRBJ2-7; CDR3 protein: CASSGRAGSTYEQYF; CDR3 DNA: TGTGCCAGCAGCGGAAGAGCGGGTTCAACCTACGAGCAGTACTTC
CDR3 length: 12; D gene: NA; V gene: TRBV10-2; clone size: few; J gene: TRBJ1-6; CDR3 protein: CASSDSNSPLHF; CDR3 DNA: TGCGCCAGCAGTGATTCCAATTCACCCCTCCACTTT
CDR3 length: 13; D gene: NA; V gene: TRBV20-1; clone size: few; J gene: TRBJ2-5; CDR3 protein: CSARQANQETQYF; CDR3 DNA: TGCAGTGCTAGGCAAGCGAACCAAGAGACCCAGTACTTC
CDR3 length: 12; D gene: NA; V gene: TRBV14; clone size: many; J gene: TRBJ1-2; CDR3 protein: CASSLYGDGYTF; CDR3 DNA: TGTGCCAGCAGTTTATACGGGGATGGCTACACCTTC
CDR3 length: 14; D gene: TRBD2; V gene: TRBV6-1; clone size: many; J gene: TRBJ2-1; CDR3 protein: CASSEPSGSREQFF; CDR3 DNA: TGTGCCAGCAGTGAACCTAGCGGGAGTAGGGAGCAGTTCTTC
CDR3 length: 14; D gene: TRBD1; V gene: TRBV10-1; clone size: many; J gene: TRBJ2-3; CDR3 protein: CASSIDRVPNTQYF; CDR3 DNA: TGCGCCAGCAGTATCGACAGGGTCCCAAATACGCAGTATTTT
CDR3 length: 18; D gene: TRBD2; V gene: TRBV4-2; clone size: NA; J gene: TRBJ2-5; CDR3 protein: CASSQERLAGVWQETQYF; CDR3 DNA: TGTGCCAGCAGCCAAGAGCGTCTAGCGGGGGTATGGCAAGAGACCCAGTACTTC
CDR3 length: 11; D gene: NA; V gene: TRBV29-1; clone size: NA; J gene: TRBJ2-4; CDR3 protein: CSVERANIQYF; CDR3 DNA: TGCAGCGTTGAAAGGGCTAACATTCAGTACTTC
CDR3 length: 14; D gene: TRBD2; V gene: TRBV10-3; clone size: many; J gene: TRBJ2-7; CDR3 protein: CAARKAGGGYEQYF; CDR3 DNA: TGTGCCGCCAGGAAAGCGGGAGGGGGCTACGAGCAGTACTTC
CDR3 length: 14; D gene: NA; V gene: TRBV21-1; clone size: NA; J gene: TRBJ1-1; CDR3 protein: CASSKMRLDREAFF; CDR3 DNA: TGTGCCAGCAGCAAAATGAGGTTAGACCGTGAAGCTTTCTTT
CDR3 length: 14; D gene: NA; V gene: TRBV14; clone size: many; J gene: TRBJ2-1; CDR3 protein: CASMVGSSYNEQFF; CDR3 DNA: TGTGCCAGCATGGTCGGTAGCTCCTACAATGAGCAGTTCTTC
CDR3 length: 13; D gene: NA; V gene: TRBV6-4; clone size: many; J gene: TRBJ2-1; CDR3 protein: CASSREPNNEQFF; CDR3 DNA: TGTGCCAGCAGTCGGGAACCCAACAATGAGCAGTTCTTC
CDR3 length: 15; D gene: TRBD2; V gene: TRBV12-3/TRBV12-4; clone size: many; J gene: TRBJ2-1; CDR3 protein: CASSSRGSSYNEQFF; CDR3 DNA: TGTGCCAGCAGTTCCCGCGGGAGCTCCTACAATGAGCAGTTCTTC
CDR3 length: 18; D gene: TRBD2; V gene: TRBV27; clone size: few; J gene: TRBJ2-5; CDR3 protein: CASSPESLLAGGLETQYF; CDR3 DNA: TGTGCCAGCAGTCCCGAGTCCCTACTAGCGGGGGGGCTGGAGACCCAGTACTTC
CDR3 length: 14; D gene: NA; V gene: TRBV5-6; clone size: NA; J gene: TRBJ2-7; CDR3 protein: CASSPRRSSYEQYF; CDR3 DNA: TGTGCCAGCAGCCCCAGACGGTCTTCCTACGAGCAGTACTTC
CDR3 length: 15; D gene: NA; V gene: TRBV12-3/TRBV12-4; clone size: NA; J gene: TRBJ1-1; CDR3 protein: CASSLAPLGGGEAFF; CDR3 DNA: TGTGCCAGCAGTTTAGCGCCTTTGGGGGGAGGTGAAGCTTTCTTT
CDR3 length: 12; D gene: NA; V gene: TRBV2; clone size: NA; J gene: TRBJ2-1; CDR3 protein: CASEDQYNEQFF; CDR3 DNA: TGTGCCAGCGAGGATCAGTACAATGAGCAGTTCTTC
CDR3 length: 16; D gene: NA; V gene: TRBV6-5; clone size: few; J gene: TRBJ1-6; CDR3 protein: CASSSRPLSLDSPLHF; CDR3 DNA: TGTGCCAGCAGTTCCAGACCCCTCTCTCTAGATTCACCCCTCCACTTT
CDR3 length: 14; D gene: NA; V gene: TRBV5-6; clone size: few; J gene: TRBJ2-5; CDR3 protein: CASSLAEGVETQYF; CDR3 DNA: TGTGCCAGCAGCTTGGCCGAGGGAGTGGAGACCCAGTACTTC
CDR3 length: 13; D gene: NA; V gene: TRBV10-2; clone size: many; J gene: TRBJ1-1; CDR3 protein: CASSGTSDTEAFF; CDR3 DNA: TGCGCCAGCAGTGGGACCTCGGACACTGAAGCTTTCTTT
CDR3 length: 17; D gene: NA; V gene: TRBV5-5; clone size: NA; J gene: TRBJ2-6; CDR3 protein: CASSLEVSGNGANVLTF; CDR3 DNA: TGTGCCAGCAGCTTGGAGGTCTCAGGGAACGGGGCCAACGTCCTGACTTTC
CDR3 length: 15; D gene: TRBD2; V gene: TRBV9; clone size: NA; J gene: TRBJ2-1; CDR3 protein: CASTERELAYNEQFF; CDR3 DNA: TGTGCCAGCACCGAGCGGGAGCTCGCATACAATGAGCAGTTCTTC
CDR3 length: 12; D gene: NA; V gene: TRBV6-6; clone size: many; J gene: TRBJ2-3; CDR3 protein: CASSSTLYTQYF; CDR3 DNA: TGTGCCAGCAGTTCGACCCTATATACGCAGTATTTT